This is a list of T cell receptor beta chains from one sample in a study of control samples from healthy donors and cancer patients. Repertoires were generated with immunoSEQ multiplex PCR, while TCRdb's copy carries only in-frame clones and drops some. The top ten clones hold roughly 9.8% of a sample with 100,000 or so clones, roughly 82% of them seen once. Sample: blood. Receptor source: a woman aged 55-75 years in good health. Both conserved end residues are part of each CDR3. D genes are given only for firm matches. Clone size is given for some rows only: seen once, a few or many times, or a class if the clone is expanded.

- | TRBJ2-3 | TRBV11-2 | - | TGTGCCAGCAGCTTAGGTTTCAGCACAGATACGCAGTATTTT | CASSLGFSTDTQYF
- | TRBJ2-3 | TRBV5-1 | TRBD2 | TGCGCCAGCAGCTTGGTCCTAGCGGGTTACACAGATACGCAGTATTTT | CASSLVLAGYTDTQYF
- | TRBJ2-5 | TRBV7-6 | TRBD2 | TGTGCCAGCAGCTTAGATGGGGCTAGCGGGAGGGCCGGTGAGACCCAGTACTTC | CASSLDGASGRAGETQYF
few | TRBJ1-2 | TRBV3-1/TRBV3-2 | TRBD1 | TGTGCCAGCAGAAGACAGGGGACCAACTATGGCTACACCTTC | CASRRQGTNYGYTF
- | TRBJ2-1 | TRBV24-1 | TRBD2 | TGTGCCACCAGTGATCCTACACTAGCGGGAGCCAATGAGCAGTTCTTC | CATSDPTLAGANEQFF
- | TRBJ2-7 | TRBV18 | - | TGTGCCAGCTCGGGAGGCCTGAGCTCCTACGAGCAGTACTTC | CASSGGLSSYEQYF
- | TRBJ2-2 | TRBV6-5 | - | TGTGCCAGCCTTAGAGGCGCCGGGGAGCTGTTTTTT | CASLRGAGELFF
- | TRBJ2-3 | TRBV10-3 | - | TGTGCCATCACAGGGACTAGCACAGATACGCAGTATTTT | CAITGTSTDTQYF
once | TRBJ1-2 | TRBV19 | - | TGTGCCAGTATGCGGGGCGCAAACTATGGCTACACCTTC | CASMRGANYGYTF
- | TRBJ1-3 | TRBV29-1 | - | TGCAGCGTTCAGGGTTCTGGAAACACCATATATTTT | CSVQGSGNTIYF
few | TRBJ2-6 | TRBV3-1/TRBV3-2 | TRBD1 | TGTGCCAGCAGCGACAGGGGGCTCGGTGGGGCCAACGTCCTGACTTTC | CASSDRGLGGANVLTF
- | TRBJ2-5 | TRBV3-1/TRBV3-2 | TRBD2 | TGTGCCAGCAGCCCGCGCACCTCGCTAGCGGGACAAGAGACCCAGTACTTC | CASSPRTSLAGQETQYF
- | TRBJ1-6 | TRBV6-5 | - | TGTGCCAGCAGATCCTCCGGGGGTAGAGGGCCCCTCCACTTT | CASRSSGGRGPLHF
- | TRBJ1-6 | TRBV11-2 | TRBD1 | TGTGCCAGCAGCCCCCGACAGGGGATTAATTCACCCCTCCACTTT | CASSPRQGINSPLHF
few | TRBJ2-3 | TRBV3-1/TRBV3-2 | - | TGTGCCAGCAGCCAAGAGGGACGGAAAGATACGCAGTATTTT | CASSQEGRKDTQYF
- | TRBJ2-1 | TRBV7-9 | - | TGTGCCAGCAGCTTACAGGAGGCCTACAATGAGCAGTTCTTC | CASSLQEAYNEQFF
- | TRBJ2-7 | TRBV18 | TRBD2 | TGTGCCAGCTCACCAACCTGGGGGGGAGCGGGCTACGAGCAGTACTTC | CASSPTWGGAGYEQYF
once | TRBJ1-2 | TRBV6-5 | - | TGTGCCAGCAGGACCGGGAGCTATGGCTACACCTTC | CASRTGSYGYTF
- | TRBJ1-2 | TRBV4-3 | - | TGCGCCAGCAGCCAAGAAACAGGGAGAGGGTTCAACTATGGCTACACCTTC | CASSQETGRGFNYGYTF
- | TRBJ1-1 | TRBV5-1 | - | TGCGCCAGCAGCTTGCAGGTTCCGAACACTGAAGCTTTCTTT | CASSLQVPNTEAFF
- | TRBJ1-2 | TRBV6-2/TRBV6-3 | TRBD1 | TGTGCCAGCAGTCAGACAGGGGCGCCTTTCTATGGCTACACCTTC | CASSQTGAPFYGYTF
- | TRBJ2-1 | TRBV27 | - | TGTGCCAGCAGTTTATCGGGAGCCCTCTCCTACAATGAGCAGTTCTTC | CASSLSGALSYNEQFF
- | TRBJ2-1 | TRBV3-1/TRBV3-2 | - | TGTGCCAGCAGTCCCCAGGGGTTGGGTGAGCAGTTCTTC | CASSPQGLGEQFF
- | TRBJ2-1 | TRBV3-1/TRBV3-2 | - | TGTGCCAGCAGCCAAGTGTATGAGCAGTTCTTC | CASSQVYEQFF
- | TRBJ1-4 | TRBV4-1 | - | TGCGCCAGCAGAAATACAGGGTTGAATGAAAAACTGTTTTTT | CASRNTGLNEKLFF
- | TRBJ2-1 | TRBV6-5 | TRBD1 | TGTGCCAGCAGTTACTCGAGGGGGCAGCAGTTCTTC | CASSYSRGQQFF
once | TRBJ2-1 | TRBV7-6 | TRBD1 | TGTGCCAGCAGCTTAGCGGGGACAGGGGTAGGGGAGCAGTTCTTC | CASSLAGTGVGEQFF
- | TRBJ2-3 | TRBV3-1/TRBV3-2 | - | TGTGCCAGCAGCCGTGGAGGGTGGGGCACAGATACGCAGTATTTT | CASSRGGWGTDTQYF
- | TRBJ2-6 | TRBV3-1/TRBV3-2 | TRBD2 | TGTGCCAGCAGCCCTCAAGCCAGCGGGAGGGCCCCTGGGGCCAACGTCCTGACTTTC | CASSPQASGRAPGANVLTF
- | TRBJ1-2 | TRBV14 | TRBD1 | TGTGCCAGCAGCCCACCTGGGACAGGGGGCGCGTATGGCTACACCTTC | CASSPPGTGGAYGYTF
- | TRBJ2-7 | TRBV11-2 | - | TGTGCCAGCAGCTTAGGCTACTTTTCTCGCTCCTACGAGCAGTACTTC | CASSLGYFSRSYEQYF
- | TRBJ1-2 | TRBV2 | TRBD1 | TGTGCCAGCAGTGAAATCCAGGGGGGAAACTATGGCTACACCTTC | CASSEIQGGNYGYTF
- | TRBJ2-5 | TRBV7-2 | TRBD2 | TGTGCCAGCAGCTTCAGCGGGGGGGGTCTAGAGACCCAGTACTTC | CASSFSGGGLETQYF
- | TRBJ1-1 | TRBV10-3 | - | TGTGCCATCAGTGACCAGAATGCCCGGGCTTTCTTT | CAISDQNARAFF
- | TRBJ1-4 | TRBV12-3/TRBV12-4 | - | TGTGCCAGCAGTTTTATGGGGAATGAAAAACTGTTTTTT | CASSFMGNEKLFF